This T cell receptor beta chain appears in the sequencing data of a study of OX40 agonist ivuxolimab in advanced cancers. Study outcomes and limitations: Expanded peripheral T cell antigen specificity was not determined. At doses 0.1 to 3.0 mg/kg, CD4+ and CD8+ clones expanded.

This CDR3 spans 16 amino acids. Trimming left V 6 bases short and J 3 bases short, with 18 bases between. Per the germline V gene, CDR1 is SNHLY and CDR2 is FYNNEI. Samples of blood were obtained at baseline, on cycle 4 day 1, and on cycle 7 day 1. Sequencing used immunoSEQ multiplex PCR; TCRdb keeps in-frame clones, though not all of them. The repertoire holds tens of thousands of clones, with more than 80% as singletons. On this clone: What it recognizes is unknown.

The clonotype comes from an adult with an advanced solid tumor such as melanoma, head and neck, liver or kidney cancer. The material sequenced was CD4+ or CD8+ T cells sorted from blood, taken in a trial of the OX40 agonist ivuxolimab. This rearrangement joins TRBV2 to TRBJ1-3; D ambiguous. The CDR3 is CASRGRGPPGGNTIYF. The CDR3 DNA follows: TGTGCCAGCAGAGGGCGGGGTCCACCGGGTGGAAACACCATATATTTT.